This T cell receptor (beta chain) was captured in a study of blood T cell repertoires in COVID-19. Trimming took 4 bases from V and 4 from J; bases not matched to a gene: 11. Germline V gene lookup returns CDR1 SGDLS and CDR2 YYNGEE. CDR3 size: 16 residues. Assay used: immunoSEQ multiplex PCR; TCRdb lists only in-frame clones, some missing. This table holds about 260,000 clones, about 89% found once. This clone was found a few times. This sequence was found in a man aged 35 to 55 with active or convalescent COVID-19. The V gene is TRBV9, the J gene TRBJ2-7; 10 bases agree with TRBD2. Sequencing used peripheral blood. The CDR3: CASSSHSGTSAYEQYF. CDR3 in DNA: TGTGCCAGCAGCTCACATTCCGGGACTAGCGCGTACGAGCAGTACTTC.